This T cell receptor beta chain was recorded in a study of cytomegalovirus exposure and HLA in healthy donors. In regard to this clone: Other nucleotide sequences in the sample specify the same CDR3.

60 Vbeta and 13 Jbeta primers were used in PCR. Sequencing used immunoSEQ multiplex PCR; TCRdb keeps in-frame clones, though not all of them. The sample shows some 130,000 clones, around 78% of them seen only once. The CDR3 totals 12 residues. Germline V CDR1 and CDR2: SGHVS, FQNEAQ. The V and J ends lost 1 base and 6 bases respectively, with 7 bases between them. Whereas donors were nominally healthy upon sampling, unrecorded immune exposures were probable. The clonotype comes from a middle-aged man in good health and CMV-seronegative. Sequencing used PBMCs. The chain couples TRBV7-8 to TRBJ2-7, with a possible D match to TRBD1 (6 bases). The CDR3 coding sequence is TGTGCCAGCAGCTTAGGAGGGGGCGAGCAGTACTTC. It translates to CASSLGGGEQYF.